This T cell receptor (beta chain) was identified during a study of T cells expressing NK-cell markers. Study-level background: All TCR beta repertoires analysed originated from sorted CD3+CD56+NKG2C+, CD3+CD56+NKG2C- and CD3+CD56-NKG2C+ T cells. Study observations and caveats: The study found dominant NKG2C+ clonotypes at roughly 1.0-7.5% of CD8+ T cells in roughly six donors.

Germline-derived CDR1 and CDR2 are MDHEN and SYDVKM. The CDR3 loop spans 16 amino acids. Concerning this clonotype itself: The antigen remains unidentified.

TCR beta cDNA was generated via 5'RACE template switching incorporating UMIs. TCRdb re-called the 5' RACE reads, yielding one record per CDR3 amino acid sequence without DNA. The sample holds some 340,000 distinct CDR3 sequences. This receptor was identified in a man between 18 and 69 years old in good health. The V gene is TRBV28, the J gene TRBJ2-6; the TRBD2 assignment by TCRdb is unverifiable without DNA. The sequenced sample was blood T cells: a sorted CD56 or NKG2C T cell subset, CD4+ or CD8+ T cells, or bulk PBMC T cells (not recorded which). CDR3 in amino acids: CASSPAEFSGANVLTF.